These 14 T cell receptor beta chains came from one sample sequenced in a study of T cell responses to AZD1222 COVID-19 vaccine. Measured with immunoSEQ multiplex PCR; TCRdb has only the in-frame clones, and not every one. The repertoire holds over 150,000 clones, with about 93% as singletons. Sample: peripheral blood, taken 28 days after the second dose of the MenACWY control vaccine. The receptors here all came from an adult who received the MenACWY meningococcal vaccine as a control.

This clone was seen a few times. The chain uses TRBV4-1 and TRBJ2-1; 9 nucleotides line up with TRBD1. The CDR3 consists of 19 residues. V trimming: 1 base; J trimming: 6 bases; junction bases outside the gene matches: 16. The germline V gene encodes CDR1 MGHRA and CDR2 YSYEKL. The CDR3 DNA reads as TGCGCCAGCAGCCAAGTGGCCTCTCTGGGACAGGGTAAGATCAATGAGCAGTTCTTC. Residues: CASSQVASLGQGKINEQFF.

In DNA, the CDR3 is TGTGCCAGCTCACCGTACGGTCGGGGTGATCAGCCCCAGCATTTT. It codes for CASSPYGRGDQPQHF. The rearrangement uses TRBV18 and TRBJ1-5; D is undetermined. Trimming cost V 3 bases and J 5 bases, with 14 bases left between them. This CDR3 has 15 residues. In germline, CDR1 is KGHSH, CDR2 LQKENI.

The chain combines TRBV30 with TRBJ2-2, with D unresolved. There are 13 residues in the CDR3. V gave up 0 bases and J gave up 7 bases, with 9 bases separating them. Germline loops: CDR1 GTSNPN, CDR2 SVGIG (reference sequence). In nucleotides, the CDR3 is TGTGCCTGGAGTGTCCTGGCGAACGGGGAGCTGTTTTTT. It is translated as CAWSVLANGELFF.

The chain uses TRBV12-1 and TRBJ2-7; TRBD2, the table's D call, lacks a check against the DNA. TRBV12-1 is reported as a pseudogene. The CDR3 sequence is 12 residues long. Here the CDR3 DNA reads TGTGCCAGCAGCCCCAGAGGCTACGAGCAGTACTTC. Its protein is CASSPRGYEQYF.

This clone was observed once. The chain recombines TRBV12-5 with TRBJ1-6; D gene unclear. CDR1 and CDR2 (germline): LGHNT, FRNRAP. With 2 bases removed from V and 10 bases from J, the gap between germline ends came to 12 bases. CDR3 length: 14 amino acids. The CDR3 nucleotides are TGTGCTAGTGGTTTGAGGCGAGGGAACTCACCCCTCCACTTT. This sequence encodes CASGLRRGNSPLHF.

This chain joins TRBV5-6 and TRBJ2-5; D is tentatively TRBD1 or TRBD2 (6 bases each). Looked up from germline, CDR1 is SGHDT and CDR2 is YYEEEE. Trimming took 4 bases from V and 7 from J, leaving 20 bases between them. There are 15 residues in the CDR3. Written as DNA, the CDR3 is TGTGCCAGCAGCGGGGGCGGGGTCGGTTGGGGGACCCAGTACTTC. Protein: CASSGGGVGWGTQYF. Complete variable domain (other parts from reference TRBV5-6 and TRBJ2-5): DAGVTQSPTHLIKTRGQQVTLRCSPKSGHDTVSWYQQALGQGPQFIFQYYEEEERQRGNFPDRFSGHQFPNYSSELNVNALLLGDSALYLCASSGGGVGWGTQYFGPGTRLLVL.

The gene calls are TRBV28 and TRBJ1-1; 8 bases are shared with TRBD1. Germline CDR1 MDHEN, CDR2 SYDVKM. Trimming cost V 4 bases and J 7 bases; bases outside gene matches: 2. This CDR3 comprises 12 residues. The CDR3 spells CASSSDRVEAFF. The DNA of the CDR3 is TGTGCCAGCAGTTCGGACAGGGTTGAAGCTTTCTTT.

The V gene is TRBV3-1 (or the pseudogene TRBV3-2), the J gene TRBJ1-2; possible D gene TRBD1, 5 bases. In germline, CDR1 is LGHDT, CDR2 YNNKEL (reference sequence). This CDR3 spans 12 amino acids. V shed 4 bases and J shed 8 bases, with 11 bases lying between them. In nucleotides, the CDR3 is TGTGCCAGCAGCCGGGGCTCGGCGGGCTACACCTTC. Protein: CASSRGSAGYTF.

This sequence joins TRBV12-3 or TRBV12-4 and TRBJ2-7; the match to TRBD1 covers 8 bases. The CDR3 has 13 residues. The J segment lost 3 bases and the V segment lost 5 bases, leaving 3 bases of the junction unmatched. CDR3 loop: CASSHGQGYEQYF. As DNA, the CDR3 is TGTGCCAGCAGTCACGGACAGGGCTACGAGCAGTACTTC.

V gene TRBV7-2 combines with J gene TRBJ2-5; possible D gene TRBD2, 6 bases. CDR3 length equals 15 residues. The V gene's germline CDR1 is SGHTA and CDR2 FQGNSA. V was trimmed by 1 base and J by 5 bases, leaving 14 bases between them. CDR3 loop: CASSLVGRGRETQYF. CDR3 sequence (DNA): TGTGCCAGCAGCTTAGTTGGCCGGGGGAGGGAGACCCAGTACTTC.

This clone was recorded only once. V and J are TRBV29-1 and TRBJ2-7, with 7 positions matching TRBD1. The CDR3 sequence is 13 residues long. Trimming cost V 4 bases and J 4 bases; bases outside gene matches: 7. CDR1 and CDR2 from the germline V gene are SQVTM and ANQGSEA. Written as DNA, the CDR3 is TGCAGCGTTGTAGACAGGGCCTCTTACGAGCAGTACTTC. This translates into CSVVDRASYEQYF.

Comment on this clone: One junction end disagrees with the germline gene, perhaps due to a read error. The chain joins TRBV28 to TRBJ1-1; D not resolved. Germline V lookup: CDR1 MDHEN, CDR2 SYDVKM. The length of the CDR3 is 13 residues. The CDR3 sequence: CASTNAPHTEAFF. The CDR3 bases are TGTGCCAGCACCAATGCCCCTCACACAGAAGCTTTCTTT.

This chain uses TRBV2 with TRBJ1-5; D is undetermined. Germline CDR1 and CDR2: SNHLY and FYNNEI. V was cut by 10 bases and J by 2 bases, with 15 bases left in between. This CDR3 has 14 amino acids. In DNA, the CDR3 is TGTGCCACCAGAGAATCTGGGCGCAATCAGCCCCAGCATTTT. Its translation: CATRESGRNQPQHF.

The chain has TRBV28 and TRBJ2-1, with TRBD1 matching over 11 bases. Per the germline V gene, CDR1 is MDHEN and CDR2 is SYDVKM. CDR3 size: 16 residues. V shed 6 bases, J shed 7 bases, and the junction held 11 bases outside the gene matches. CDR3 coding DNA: TGTGCCAGCAGCCACCCAAGAGGGACAGGGGGTAATGAGCAGTTCTTC. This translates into CASSHPRGTGGNEQFF. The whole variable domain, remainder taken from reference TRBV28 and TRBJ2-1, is DVKVTQSSRYLVKRTGEKVFLECVQDMDHENMFWYRQDPGLGLRLIYFSYDVKMKEKGDIPEGYSVSREKKERFSLILESASTNQTSMYLCASSHPRGTGGNEQFFGPGTRLTVL.